A single T cell receptor beta chain is shown here with its context. The data derive from a study of blood T cell repertoires in COVID-19. Germline V gene lookup returns CDR1 MDHEN and CDR2 SYDVKM. The V end lost 3 bases, the J end lost 6 bases, and 21 bases lay between the germline ends. CDR3 size: 17 residues. In the authors' methods: By means of reference gene primer amplification, nucleated cell counts were estimated. Some clones are missing from TCRdb's copy, which holds only in-frame ones; the method was immunoSEQ multiplex PCR. D and trimming were read from the DNA, whereas the V and J calls and clone size are those reported in that table. The sample consists of more than 60,000 clones, 80% to 85% of them appearing once.

The chain uses TRBV28 and TRBJ2-1; D remains unclear. Sequenced material: peripheral blood. The TCR comes from a man aged 45-65 years with acute or convalescent COVID-19. CDR3 region: CASSFPPVSFTSNEQFF. The CDR3 DNA sequence: TGTGCCAGCAGTTTCCCGCCGGTTTCCTTCACGAGCAATGAGCAGTTCTTC.